This T cell receptor beta chain originates from a study of blood T cell repertoires in COVID-19. Study details: COVID-19 samples, acute and convalescent, were from the United States, Italy and Spain.

This clone appeared a few times. In the authors' methods: Researchers report that nucleated cell counts were estimated from reference gene primer amplification. TCRdb keeps only in-frame clones here, not all; method: immunoSEQ multiplex PCR. V and J calls and clone size are those listed in that table; D and trimming were worked out from the DNA. Altogether about 170,000 clones are present, approximately 82% being singletons, with the ten largest covering over 9.5%. Germline values: CDR1 SGHKS, CDR2 YYEKEE (reference sequence). Trimming took off 4 bases at V and 4 bases at J, with 11 bases between the two ends. The CDR3 spans 13 residues.

The sample taken for sequencing was peripheral blood. V is TRBV5-5 and J is TRBJ1-2; D call uncertain. The clonotype originates from a woman of 80 years or more with active or convalescent COVID-19. The CDR3 DNA is TGTGCCAGCAGCCCTGACGCTAGCTATGGCTACACCTTC. Encoded protein: CASSPDASYGYTF.